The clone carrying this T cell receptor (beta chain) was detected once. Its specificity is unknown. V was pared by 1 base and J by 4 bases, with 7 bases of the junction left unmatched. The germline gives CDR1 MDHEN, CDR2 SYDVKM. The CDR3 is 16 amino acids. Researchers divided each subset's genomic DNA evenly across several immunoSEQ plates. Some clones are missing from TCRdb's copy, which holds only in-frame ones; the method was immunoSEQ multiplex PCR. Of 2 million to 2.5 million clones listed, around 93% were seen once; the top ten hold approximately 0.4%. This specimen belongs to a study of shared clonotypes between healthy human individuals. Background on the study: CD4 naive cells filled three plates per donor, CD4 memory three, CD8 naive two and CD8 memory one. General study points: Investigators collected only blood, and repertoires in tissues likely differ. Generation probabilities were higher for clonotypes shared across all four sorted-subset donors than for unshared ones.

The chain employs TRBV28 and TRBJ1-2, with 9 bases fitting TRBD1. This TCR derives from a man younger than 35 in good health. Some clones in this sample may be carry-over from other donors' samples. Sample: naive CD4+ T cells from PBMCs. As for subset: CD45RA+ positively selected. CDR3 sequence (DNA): TGTGCCAGCAGTTTATTAACAGGGGGCGCTACCTATGGCTACACCTTC. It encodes CASSLLTGGATYGYTF.